A single T cell receptor (beta chain) is shown here with its context. Its specificity is unknown. Trimming took off 4 bases at V and 3 bases at J, with 16 bases between the two ends. The CDR3 is 14 amino acids. The germline gives CDR1 DFQATT, CDR2 SNEGSKA (reference sequence). The data originate from a study of human T cells and chemical hapten exposure. Findings and caveats of the study: Sensitization with DPC brought no change to TCRs above 1 in 1000 in frequency.

TCRdb called the RACE reads again in MiXCR, with one record for every CDR3 protein. Of around 80,000 distinct CDR3 sequences in the sample, roughly 8.7% were seen once. The time point: healthy volunteer bleed at 6 weeks. Unseparated into fractions, whole blood served as the source from which total RNA was extracted. This receptor was obtained from a male donor in good health. Some clones in this sample may be carry-over from other donors' samples. Material: whole blood. This rearrangement joins TRBV20-1 to TRBJ2-7; D tentatively fits TRBD1 or TRBD2 (5 bases each). CDR3 sequence reads: CSAKRDAGDYEQYF. The CDR3, as DNA: TGCAGTGCTAAACGGGACGCTGGAGACTACGAGCAGTACTTC.